The 10 T cell receptor beta chains listed next were all sequenced from one sample in a study of cytomegalovirus exposure and HLA in healthy donors. It was with 60 Vbeta and 13 Jbeta primers that the PCR ran. The table came from immunoSEQ multiplex PCR; TCRdb's copy has only in-frame clones and leaves some out. Of about 140,000 clones listed, roughly 75% are singletons. The sequenced sample consisted of PBMCs. Receptors originate from a female donor in good health and CMV-seronegative.

This chain links TRBV15 with TRBJ2-5, with D maybe TRBD2 (6 bases). CDR1 is LNHNV, CDR2 YYDKDF, per germline (reference sequence). The CDR3 runs to 15 residues. V gave up 0 bases and J gave up 4 bases, with 12 bases separating them. The CDR3 DNA reads as TGTGCCACCAGCAGAGATAATGGGAGGAGAGAGACCCAGTACTTC. Residues: CATSRDNGRRETQYF.

In this sample, this clone turned up once. The chain carries TRBV19 and TRBJ1-5; D is perhaps TRBD1 (6 bases). The CDR3 totals 18 residues. Germline lookup yields CDR1 LNHDA and CDR2 SQIVND (reference sequence). The V end was cut by 5 bases, the J end by 3 bases, with 23 bases between. CDR3 nucleotide sequence: TGTGCCAGTAGTGCTCCCCCCCTGACAGGTGGGGACAATCAGCCCCAGCATTTT. It specifies CASSAPPLTGGDNQPQHF.

The rearrangement links TRBV27 to TRBJ2-3; possibly TRBD2 for D (5 bases). The germline gives CDR1 MNHEY, CDR2 SMNVEV (reference sequence). The V gene lost 7 bases and the J gene lost 1 base, with 12 bases spanning the gap. The CDR3 length is 14 residues. As DNA, the CDR3 is TGTGCCAGCACCCCAAGGCGGGGCACAGATACGCAGTATTTT. Residues: CASTPRRGTDTQYF.

The genes are TRBV2 and TRBJ2-7, with D possibly being TRBD2 (5 bases). The V gene lost 6 bases and the J gene lost 6 bases, with 15 bases spanning the gap. CDR3 length: 13 amino acids. The V gene's germline CDR1 is SNHLY and CDR2 FYNNEI. The CDR3 loop is CASRGRGPGEQYF. For the CDR3, the DNA is TGTGCCAGCAGAGGCCGGGGTCCGGGCGAGCAGTACTTC.

The chain joins TRBV5-1 to TRBJ2-3; weak D call: TRBD1 (6 bases). This CDR3 comprises 15 residues. V was shortened by 3 bases and J by 0 bases, with 11 bases between the two germline ends. The germline gives CDR1 SGHRS, CDR2 YFSETQ. This CDR3 reads CASSYRDGSTDTQYF. DNA for the CDR3: TGCGCCAGCAGCTACAGGGACGGGAGCACAGATACGCAGTATTTT.

The V and J genes are TRBV27 and TRBJ2-7; D is undetermined. The CDR3 sequence is 13 residues long. V dropped 6 bases and J dropped 1 base, with 10 bases sitting between them. Germline CDR1 is MNHEY and CDR2 is SMNVEV (reference sequence). CDR3 nucleotide sequence: TGTGCCAGCAGCCCATCGGGTTCCTACGAGCAGTACTTC. It specifies CASSPSGSYEQYF.

The rearrangement uses TRBV14 and TRBJ2-1, with a weak D call TRBD2 (6 bases). Germline V gene lookup returns CDR1 SGHDN and CDR2 FVKESK. V was shortened by 2 bases and J by 1 base, with 24 bases between the two germline ends. CDR3 length equals 20 residues. CDR3 nucleotide sequence: TGTGCCAGCAGCCAAAATCTATCACCTCGGGAGATTTGGTCCTACAATGAGCAGTTCTTC. Amino acid sequence: CASSQNLSPREIWSYNEQFF.

The V call is TRBV28, the J call TRBJ2-7; weak D call: TRBD1 (6 bases). V was pared by 8 bases and J by 0 bases, with 11 bases between. The CDR3 consists of 13 residues. CDR1 is MDHEN, CDR2 SYDVKM, per germline. The CDR3 sequence is CASRDTFSYEQYF. DNA for the CDR3: TGTGCCAGCCGGGACACCTTCTCCTACGAGCAGTACTTC.

V gene TRBV13 combines with J gene TRBJ1-1, with D maybe TRBD1 (6 bases). The CDR3 is made up of 14 amino acids. In germline, CDR1 is PRHDT, CDR2 FYEKMQ (reference sequence). With 4 bases removed from V and 8 bases from J, the gap between germline ends came to 17 bases. CDR3 bases: TGTGCCAGCAGCTACTCAGGGTACAGGGTCGAAGCTTTCTTT. Encoded protein: CASSYSGYRVEAFF.

CDR3 protein: CASHPPSGGVRSYTF. The DNA for the CDR3 is TGTGCCAGCCATCCCCCCTCGGGGGGCGTTCGGAGCTACACCTTC. J is TRBJ1-2 and V is TRBV28; possible D gene TRBD1, 6 bases. Looked up from germline, CDR1 is MDHEN and CDR2 is SYDVKM. The CDR3 runs to 15 residues. The ends were cut back, 8 bases at V and 9 bases at J, with 25 bases in the middle.